What follows are 19 T cell receptor beta chains derived from one specimen sequenced in a study of type 1 regulatory T cells. MiXCR, run by TCRdb on the reads, gives a single entry per CDR3 protein. The sample carries 40,000 to 50,000 distinct CDR3 sequences, 10% to 15% recorded once. Their cognate antigens are unknown. Sequencing was performed on cultured non-Tr1 T cells, either the whole culture or a sorted T cell fraction (not recorded which). The source of these receptors is a human donor in good health.

This clonotype was seen ten or more times. The gene calls are TRBV20-1 and TRBJ1-6, with D unclear. The V end lost 0 bases, the J end lost 5 bases, and 14 bases lay between the germline ends. CDR3 length: 16 residues. The V gene's germline CDR1 is DFQATT and CDR2 SNEGSKA (reference sequence). The CDR3 is CSARDPQLRDNSPLHF. The CDR3 nucleotides read TGCAGTGCTAGAGACCCCCAGCTTCGGGATAATTCACCCCTCCACTTT.

This clonotype was detected many times. The chain recombines TRBV20-1 with TRBJ1-1; possibly TRBD1 for D (5 bases). Germline assignment: CDR1 DFQATT and CDR2 SNEGSKA (reference sequence). Trimming shortened V by 3 bases and J by 5 bases, and 7 bases separated the two germline ends. CDR3 length: 11 amino acids. This chain's CDR3 is CSASGGTEAFF. Written as DNA, the CDR3 is TGCAGTGCTAGCGGGGGGACTGAAGCTTTCTTT.

This clonotype was detected ten times or more. The rearrangement links TRBV11-2 to TRBJ2-4; D not resolved. The germline CDR1 and CDR2 sequences are SGHAT and FQNNGV. The CDR3 is 13 residues long. Trimming stripped 0 bases from V and 9 bases from J, with 9 bases between. CDR3 residues: CASSLDGYGIQYF. CDR3 nucleotides: TGTGCCAGCAGCTTAGATGGTTACGGCATTCAGTACTTC. The variable domain in full, completed from reference TRBV11-2 and TRBJ2-4, reads EAGVAQSPRYKIIEKRQSVAFWCNPISGHATLYWYQQILGQGPKLLIQFQNNGVVDDSQLPKDRFSAERLKGVDSTLKIQPAKLEDSAVYLCASSLDGYGIQYFGAGTRLSVL.

This clonotype was observed many times. The gene calls are TRBV20-1 and TRBJ2-1; 9 bases fit TRBD1. CDR1 is DFQATT and CDR2 is SNEGSKA in the germline V gene (reference sequence). The V and J ends lost 6 bases and 7 bases, in that order; junction bases with no gene match: 4. CDR3 size: 12 residues. CDR3 coding DNA: TGCAGTGCCGGGACAGGGAAAAATGAGCAGTTCTTC. This sequence encodes CSAGTGKNEQFF.

This clonotype was detected many times. V gene TRBV20-1 combines with J gene TRBJ1-2; D remains unclear. The CDR3 totals 13 residues. The germline V and J ends were trimmed by 3 bases and 5 bases, with 13 bases remaining between them. CDR1 and CDR2 (germline): DFQATT, SNEGSKA (reference sequence). CDR3 coding DNA: TGCAGTGCTAGCCCAAACACTGCTTATGGCTACACCTTC. This sequence encodes CSASPNTAYGYTF.

This clonotype was seen repeatedly, ten times or more. V usage is TRBV12-3 or TRBV12-4 and J usage is TRBJ2-1; D gene ambiguous. This CDR3 comprises 15 residues. Trimming stripped 7 bases from V and 0 bases from J, with 13 bases between. The CDR3 DNA follows: TGTGCCAGCACCTCTCCCGGAACCTCCTACAATGAGCAGTTCTTC. This gives the protein CASTSPGTSYNEQFF.

V gene TRBV7-3 combines with J gene TRBJ2-3, with D unclear. CDR1 is SGHTA and CDR2 is FQGTGA in the germline V gene. The CDR3 spans 14 residues. V was shortened by 1 base and J by 4 bases, with 9 bases between the two germline ends. The CDR3 nucleotides are TGTGCCAGCAGCTTAAACCCGGTTTCAGATACGCAGTATTTT. Protein sequence: CASSLNPVSDTQYF.

This clonotype was detected a few times. The chain is built from TRBV9 and TRBJ2-1; D is possibly TRBD2 (6 bases). V lost 0 bases to trimming and J lost 4 bases, with 14 bases between them. There are 16 residues in the CDR3. CDR1 and CDR2 (germline): SGDLS, YYNGEE. This chain's CDR3 is CASSVADSGLYNEQFF. DNA of the CDR3: TGTGCCAGCAGCGTAGCAGATAGCGGACTATACAATGAGCAGTTCTTC.

The chain links TRBV20-1 to TRBJ2-7, with TRBD2 matching over 12 bases. Germline lookup yields CDR1 DFQATT and CDR2 SNEGSKA (reference sequence). With V trimmed by 3 bases and J by 11 bases, 5 bases remained unmatched. The CDR3 has 12 amino acids. The CDR3 loop reads CSASLAGGNEYF. CDR3 coding DNA: TGCAGTGCTAGTCTAGCGGGAGGGAATGAGTACTTC.

This clonotype was counted at least ten times. This chain connects TRBV24-1 to TRBJ2-1; TRBD1 aligns across 7 bases. From germline, CDR1 is KGHDR and CDR2 SFDVKD. The V and J ends lost 8 bases and 8 bases, in that order; junction bases with no gene match: 8. This CDR3 region has 13 residues. DNA of the CDR3: TGTGCCACCAAGGCAGGGGGAATTGATGAGCAGTTCTTC. Residues: CATKAGGIDEQFF.

This clonotype was recorded at least ten times. The chain has TRBV20-1 and TRBJ1-2, with D unclear. V shed 1 base and J shed 2 bases, with 11 bases lying between them. Per germline, CDR1 DFQATT and CDR2 SNEGSKA (reference sequence). The length of the CDR3 is 14 residues. CDR3: CSARGGRHNYGYTF. The CDR3 DNA follows: TGCAGTGCTAGAGGCGGACGGCACAACTATGGCTACACCTTC.

Points on this clonotype: A much larger clone lies a single base off, so this may be a read error. The chain couples TRBV7-2 to TRBJ1-2, with unresolved D. The CDR3 runs to 14 residues. In germline, CDR1 is SGHTA, CDR2 FQGNSA. The CDR3 loop is CVSSPSVANYGYTF. DNA of the CDR3: TGTGTCAGCAGCCCAAGCGTAGCTAACTATGGCTACACCTTC.

The J gene is TRBJ2-1, the V gene TRBV20-1, with D possibly called TRBD1 or TRBD2 (7 bases each). Germline V CDR1 and CDR2: DFQATT, SNEGSKA (reference sequence). The germline V and J ends were trimmed by 2 bases and 7 bases, with 12 bases remaining between them. There are 13 residues in the CDR3. The CDR3: CSARLADRNEQFF. CDR3 bases: TGCAGTGCTAGACTAGCGGACAGGAATGAGCAGTTCTTC.

The gene calls are TRBV29-1 and TRBJ2-1, with no clear D. V lost 4 bases, J lost 4 bases, and 14 bases lay in between. CDR3 length: 14 amino acids. Germline V CDR1 and CDR2: SQVTM, ANQGSEA. The CDR3 DNA is TGCAGCGTTGGGTCCGGCCATCCTTACAATGAGCAGTTCTTC. Its protein product is CSVGSGHPYNEQFF.

This clonotype was picked up many times. The rearrangement joins TRBV5-1 to TRBJ2-2; TRBD2 matches 12 bases. Germline trimming cut 0 bases from V and 4 bases from J; bases unmatched to any gene: 1. CDR3 length equals 16 residues. Germline assignment: CDR1 SGHRS and CDR2 YFSETQ. CDR3 sequence (DNA): TGCGCCAGCAGCTTGGTGACTAGCGGGAGCACCGGGGAGCTGTTTTTT. Translation: CASSLVTSGSTGELFF.

This clonotype has a handful of counts. This sequence joins TRBV19 and TRBJ2-2, with a tentative D call TRBD1 (5 bases). This CDR3 has 14 residues. Looked up from germline, CDR1 is LNHDA and CDR2 is SQIVND (reference sequence). Trimming removed 10 bases at V and 2 bases at J, with 14 bases between. CDR3 sequence (DNA): TGTGCCACCACGTGGCAGGGAAACACCGGGGAGCTGTTTTTT. Protein: CATTWQGNTGELFF.

In the case of this clonotype: One end of the junction fails to match germline, which may point to a read error. The V gene is TRBV28, the J gene TRBJ2-7, with TRBD1 identical over 8 bases. This CDR3 contains 15 residues. Germline V gives CDR1 MDHEN, CDR2 SYDVKM. The CDR3 protein is CASREIGQGTYKQYF. The CDR3 DNA is TGTGCCAGCAGGGAAATCGGACAGGGCACCTACAAGCAGTACTTC.

Ten or more counts support this clonotype. The chain carries TRBV5-1 and TRBJ1-1; D possibly corresponds to TRBD1 (5 bases). Germline CDR1 is SGHRS and CDR2 is YFSETQ. The V gene lost 3 bases and the J gene lost 3 bases, with 9 bases spanning the gap. CDR3 size: 13 residues. CDR3 region: CASSSGFDTEAFF. In DNA, the CDR3 is TGCGCCAGCAGCTCAGGGTTCGACACTGAAGCTTTCTTT.

The table lists this clonotype with many counts. The rearrangement links TRBV30 to TRBJ2-7; D perhaps matches TRBD2 (6 bases). The germline gives CDR1 GTSNPN, CDR2 SVGIG (reference sequence). Trimming pared 3 bases from V and 7 bases from J, leaving 13 bases between. The CDR3 contains 12 residues. CDR3 DNA sequence: TGTGCCTGGAGCGCCGGACTAATTGAGCAGTACTTC. Translated: CAWSAGLIEQYF. Full variable domain (missing parts from reference TRBV30 and TRBJ2-7): SQTIHQWPATLVQPVGSPLSLECTVEGTSNPNLYWYRQAAGRGLQLLFYSVGIGQISSEVPQNLSASRPQDRQFILSSKKLLLSDSGFYLCAWSAGLIEQYFGPGTRLTVT.